The T cell receptor (beta chain) described here comes from a study of blood T cell repertoires in COVID-19. Looking at the study overall: Material from acute and convalescent COVID-19 was sourced from the United States, Italy and Spain. From T cells, B-cell-depleted T cells, or PBMCs came the material, which was cDNA or gDNA.

Symptom resolution, clearance, or two negative PCRs marked the recovered donors of Cohort 3. Germline trimming cut 5 bases from V and 5 bases from J; bases unmatched to any gene: 13. Germline V gives CDR1 SEHNR, CDR2 FQNEAQ (reference sequence). This CDR3 is 17 amino acids long. In the source study's methods: Quantification of nucleated cells was approximated via reference gene primer amplification. Sequencing used immunoSEQ multiplex PCR; TCRdb keeps in-frame clones, though not all of them. V and J calls and clone size are given by that table; D and trimming were obtained from the DNA. Of 200,000 to 250,000 clones in the sample, about 87% were seen once.

The sequenced sample consisted of PBMCs or T cells enriched from blood (not recorded which). J is TRBJ2-5 and V is TRBV7-9; 11 bases align to TRBD2. The TCR originated in a woman in her fifties or sixties who had recovered from COVID-19. The CDR3: CASSPPPSGRLRETQYF. The DNA for the CDR3 is TGTGCCAGCAGCCCCCCCCCTAGCGGGAGGCTGCGGGAGACCCAGTACTTC.